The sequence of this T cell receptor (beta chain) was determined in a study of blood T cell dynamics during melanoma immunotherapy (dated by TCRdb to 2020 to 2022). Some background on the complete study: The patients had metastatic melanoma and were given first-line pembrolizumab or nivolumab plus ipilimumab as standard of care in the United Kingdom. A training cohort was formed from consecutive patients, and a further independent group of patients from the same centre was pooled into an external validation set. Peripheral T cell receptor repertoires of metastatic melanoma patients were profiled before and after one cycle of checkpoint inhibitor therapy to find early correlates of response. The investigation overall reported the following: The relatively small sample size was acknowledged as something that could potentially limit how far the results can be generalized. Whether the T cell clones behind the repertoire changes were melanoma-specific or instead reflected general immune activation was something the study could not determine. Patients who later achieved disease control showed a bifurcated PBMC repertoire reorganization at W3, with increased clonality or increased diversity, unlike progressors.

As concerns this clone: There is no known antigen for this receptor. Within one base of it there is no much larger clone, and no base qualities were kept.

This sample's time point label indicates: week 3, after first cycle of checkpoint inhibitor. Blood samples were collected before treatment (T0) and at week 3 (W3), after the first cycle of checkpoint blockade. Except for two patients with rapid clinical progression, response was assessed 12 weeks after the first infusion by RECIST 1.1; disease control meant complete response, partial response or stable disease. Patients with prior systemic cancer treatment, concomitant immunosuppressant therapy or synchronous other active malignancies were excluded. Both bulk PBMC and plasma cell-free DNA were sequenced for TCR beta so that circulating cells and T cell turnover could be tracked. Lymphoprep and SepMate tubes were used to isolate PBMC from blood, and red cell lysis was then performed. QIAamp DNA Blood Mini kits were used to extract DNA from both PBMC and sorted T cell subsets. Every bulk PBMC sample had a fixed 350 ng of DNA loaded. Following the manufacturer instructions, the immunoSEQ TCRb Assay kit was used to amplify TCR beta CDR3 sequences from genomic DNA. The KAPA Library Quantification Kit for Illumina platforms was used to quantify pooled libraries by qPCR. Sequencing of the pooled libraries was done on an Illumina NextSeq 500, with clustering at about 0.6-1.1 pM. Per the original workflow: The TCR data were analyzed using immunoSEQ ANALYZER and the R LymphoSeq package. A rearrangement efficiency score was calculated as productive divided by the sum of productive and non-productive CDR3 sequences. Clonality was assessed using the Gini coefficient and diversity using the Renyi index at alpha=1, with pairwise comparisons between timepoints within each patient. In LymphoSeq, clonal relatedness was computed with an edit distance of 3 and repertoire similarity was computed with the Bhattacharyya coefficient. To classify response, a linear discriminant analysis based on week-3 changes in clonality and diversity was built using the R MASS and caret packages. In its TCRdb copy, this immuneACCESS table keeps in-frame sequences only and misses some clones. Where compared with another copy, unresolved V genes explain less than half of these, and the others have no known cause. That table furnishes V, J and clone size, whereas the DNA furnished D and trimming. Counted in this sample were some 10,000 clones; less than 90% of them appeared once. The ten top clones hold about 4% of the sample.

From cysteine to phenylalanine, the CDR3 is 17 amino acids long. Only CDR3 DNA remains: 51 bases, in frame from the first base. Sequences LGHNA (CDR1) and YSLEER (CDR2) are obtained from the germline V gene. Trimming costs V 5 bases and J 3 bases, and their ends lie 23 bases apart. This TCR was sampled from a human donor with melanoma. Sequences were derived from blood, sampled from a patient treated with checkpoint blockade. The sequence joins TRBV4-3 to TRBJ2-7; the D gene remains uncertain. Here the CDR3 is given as CASSEKIGRSLGYEQYF. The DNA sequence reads TGCGCCAGCAGCGAAAAGATAGGTCGATCTCTCGGCTACGAGCAGTACTTC.